Following are 8 T cell receptor beta chains from one sample sequenced in a study of shared clonotypes between healthy human individuals. Some clones are missing from TCRdb's copy, which holds only in-frame ones; the method was immunoSEQ multiplex PCR. The sample records roughly 2.2 million clones, roughly 92% being singletons. Sequencing was carried out using naive CD4+ T cells from PBMCs. Subset denoted: CD45RA+ positively selected. Receptors originate from a man between 18 and 29 years old in good health. Some clones in this sample may be carry-over from other donors' samples.

The CDR3 here is CASNPLGRGSYEQYF. The CDR3 nucleotides read TGTGCCAGCAATCCCTTGGGCAGGGGGAGCTACGAGCAGTACTTC. V is TRBV28 and J is TRBJ2-7, with 7 bases aligning to TRBD1. Germline trimming cut 7 bases from V and 3 bases from J; bases unmatched to any gene: 12. Germline CDR1 reads MDHEN; CDR2 reads SYDVKM. The CDR3 contains 15 residues. Complete variable domain (other parts from reference TRBV28 and TRBJ2-7): DVKVTQSSRYLVKRTGEKVFLECVQDMDHENMFWYRQDPGLGLRLIYFSYDVKMKEKGDIPEGYSVSREKKERFSLILESASTNQTSMYLCASNPLGRGSYEQYFGPGTRLTVT.

The CDR3 spells CASSEALRMGDTF. The DNA of the CDR3 is TGTGCCAGCAGTGAAGCACTCCGGATGGGGGACACCTTC. The J gene is TRBJ1-2, the V gene TRBV6-1; tentative D call: TRBD1 (5 bases). The CDR3 consists of 13 residues. V shed 0 bases and J shed 12 bases, with 14 bases lying between them. CDR1 and CDR2 from the germline V gene are MNHNS and SASEGT.

The chain is built from TRBV6-5 and TRBJ2-5; 7 nucleotides agree with TRBD1. CDR3 length: 14 amino acids. Germline lookup yields CDR1 MNHEY and CDR2 SVGAGI. V shed 6 bases, J shed 5 bases, and the junction held 9 bases outside the gene matches. The CDR3 spells CASSRTDRPETQYF. The CDR3 bases are TGTGCCAGCAGCCGCACGGACAGGCCCGAGACCCAGTACTTC.

The chain carries TRBV28 and TRBJ2-7; the D is unclear. The CDR3 has 12 amino acids. The V gene's germline CDR1 is MDHEN and CDR2 SYDVKM. Trimming took off 4 bases at V and 2 bases at J, with 6 bases between the two ends. CDR3 nucleotide sequence: TGTGCCAGCAGTTCACAAACCTACGAGCAGTACTTC. Protein sequence: CASSSQTYEQYF. Full variable domain (remainder filled in from reference TRBV28 and TRBJ2-7): DVKVTQSSRYLVKRTGEKVFLECVQDMDHENMFWYRQDPGLGLRLIYFSYDVKMKEKGDIPEGYSVSREKKERFSLILESASTNQTSMYLCASSSQTYEQYFGPGTRLTVT.

CDR3 loop: CASRPEGYTDTQYF. In DNA form, the CDR3 reads TGTGCCAGCAGGCCAGAGGGTTACACGGATACGCAGTATTTT. The gene calls are TRBV6-5 and TRBJ2-3, with D possibly TRBD2 on 5 matching bases. Looked up from germline, CDR1 is MNHEY and CDR2 is SVGAGI. The CDR3 spans 14 residues. The ends were cut back, 6 bases at V and 6 bases at J, with 16 bases in the middle.

The chain links TRBV5-1 to TRBJ2-5; D may match TRBD1 or TRBD2 (7 bases each). With 4 bases removed from V and 4 bases from J, the gap between germline ends came to 14 bases. CDR1 and CDR2 (germline): SGHRS, YFSETQ. There are 14 residues in the CDR3. This chain's CDR3 is CASSRPGGGETQYF. The CDR3 nucleotides are TGCGCCAGCAGCCGCCCAGGGGGGGGAGAGACCCAGTACTTC.

The chain couples TRBV28 to TRBJ1-5; 8 bases match TRBD1. With 6 bases clipped from V and 7 bases from J, the junction kept 5 bases outside the gene matches. The germline gives CDR1 MDHEN, CDR2 SYDVKM. This CDR3 contains 13 residues. CDR3 region: CASRMDRVQPQHF. The CDR3 DNA reads as TGTGCCAGCAGAATGGACAGGGTGCAGCCCCAGCATTTT.

This chain uses TRBV7-2 with TRBJ2-7, with 9 bases that match TRBD2. CDR3 length: 15 residues. CDR1 is SGHTA and CDR2 is FQGNSA in the germline V gene. With V trimmed by 5 bases and J by 6 bases, 11 bases remained unmatched. The CDR3: CASSNQGVAGVEQYF. The CDR3 DNA sequence: TGTGCCAGCAGCAATCAAGGGGTAGCGGGAGTCGAGCAGTACTTC.